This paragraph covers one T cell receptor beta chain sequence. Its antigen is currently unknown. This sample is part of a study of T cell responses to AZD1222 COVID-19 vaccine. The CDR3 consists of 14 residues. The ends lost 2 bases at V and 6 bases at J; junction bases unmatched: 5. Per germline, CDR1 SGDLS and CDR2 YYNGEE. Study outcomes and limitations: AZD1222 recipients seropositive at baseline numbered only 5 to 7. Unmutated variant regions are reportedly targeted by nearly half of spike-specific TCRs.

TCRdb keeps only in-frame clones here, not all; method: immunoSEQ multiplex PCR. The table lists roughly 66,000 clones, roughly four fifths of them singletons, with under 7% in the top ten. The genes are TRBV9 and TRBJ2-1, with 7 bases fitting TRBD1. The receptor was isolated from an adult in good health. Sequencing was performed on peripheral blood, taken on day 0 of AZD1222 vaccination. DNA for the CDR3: TGTGCCAGCAGCGTGGGTTGGGACAGCAATGAGCAGTTCTTC. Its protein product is CASSVGWDSNEQFF. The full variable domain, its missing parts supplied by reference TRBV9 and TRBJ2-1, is DSGVTQTPKHLITATGQRVTLRCSPRSGDLSVYWYQQSLDQGLQFLIQYYNGEERAKGNILERFSAQQFPDLHSELNLSSLELGDSALYFCASSVGWDSNEQFFGPGTRLTVL.